Sequencing of this TCR beta chain was carried out in a study of blood T cell repertoires in COVID-19. Sequencing used immunoSEQ multiplex PCR; TCRdb keeps in-frame clones, though not all of them. This table holds about 210,000 clones, about three quarters found once. V gave up 0 bases and J gave up 7 bases, with 13 bases separating them. The CDR3 extends over 14 amino acids. CDR1 is SGDLS, CDR2 YYNGEE, per germline. Sequenced input: peripheral blood. This TCR came from a woman between 65 and 79 years old with acute or convalescent COVID-19. The chain links TRBV9 to TRBJ1-1; D perhaps matches TRBD1 (5 bases). The CDR3 loop is CASSVDRLGREAFF. The CDR3, as DNA: TGTGCCAGCAGCGTAGATCGCTTGGGGCGTGAAGCTTTCTTT.